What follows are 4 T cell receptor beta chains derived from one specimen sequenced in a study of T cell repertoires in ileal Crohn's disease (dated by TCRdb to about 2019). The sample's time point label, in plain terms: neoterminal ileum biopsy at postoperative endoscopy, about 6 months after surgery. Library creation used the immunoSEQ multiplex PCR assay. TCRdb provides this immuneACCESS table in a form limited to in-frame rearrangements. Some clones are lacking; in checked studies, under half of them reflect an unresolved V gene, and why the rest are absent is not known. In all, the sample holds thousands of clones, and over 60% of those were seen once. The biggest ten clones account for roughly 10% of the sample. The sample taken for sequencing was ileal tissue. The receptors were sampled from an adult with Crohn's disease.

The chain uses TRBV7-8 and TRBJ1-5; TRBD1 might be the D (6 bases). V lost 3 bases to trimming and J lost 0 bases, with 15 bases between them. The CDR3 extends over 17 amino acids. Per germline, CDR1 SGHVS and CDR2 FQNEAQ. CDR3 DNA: TGTGCCAGCAGCTTCCAAATCCAGGGGTTTAGCAATCAGCCCCAGCATTTT. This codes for CASSFQIQGFSNQPQHF.

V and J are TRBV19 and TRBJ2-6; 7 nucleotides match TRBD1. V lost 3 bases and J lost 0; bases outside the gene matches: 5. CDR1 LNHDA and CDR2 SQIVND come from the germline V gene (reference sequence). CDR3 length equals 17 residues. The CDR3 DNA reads TGTGCCAGTAGTATTAAGGGACAGATCTCTGGGGCCAACGTCCTGACTTTC. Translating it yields CASSIKGQISGANVLTF.

The CDR3 DNA is TGCGCCAGCCGGATGGACAGGGGAGATGGCTACACCTTC. Its translation is CASRMDRGDGYTF. This chain joins TRBV5-1 and TRBJ1-2; TRBD1 matches 9 bases. This CDR3 contains 13 residues. V lost 7 bases and J lost 6; bases outside the gene matches: 7. CDR1 and CDR2 from the germline V gene are SGHRS and YFSETQ.

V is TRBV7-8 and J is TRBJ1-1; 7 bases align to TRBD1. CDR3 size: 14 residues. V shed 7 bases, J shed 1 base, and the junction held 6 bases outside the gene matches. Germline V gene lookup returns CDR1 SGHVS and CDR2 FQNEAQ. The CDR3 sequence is CASKVQGGNTEAFF. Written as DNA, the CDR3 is TGTGCCAGCAAAGTTCAGGGGGGGAACACTGAAGCTTTCTTT. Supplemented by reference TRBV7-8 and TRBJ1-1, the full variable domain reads GAGVSQSPRYKVAKRGQDVALRCDPISGHVSLFWYQQALGQGPEFLTYFQNEAQLDKSGLPSDRFFAERPEGSVSTLKIQRTQQEDSAVYLCASKVQGGNTEAFFGQGTRLTVV.